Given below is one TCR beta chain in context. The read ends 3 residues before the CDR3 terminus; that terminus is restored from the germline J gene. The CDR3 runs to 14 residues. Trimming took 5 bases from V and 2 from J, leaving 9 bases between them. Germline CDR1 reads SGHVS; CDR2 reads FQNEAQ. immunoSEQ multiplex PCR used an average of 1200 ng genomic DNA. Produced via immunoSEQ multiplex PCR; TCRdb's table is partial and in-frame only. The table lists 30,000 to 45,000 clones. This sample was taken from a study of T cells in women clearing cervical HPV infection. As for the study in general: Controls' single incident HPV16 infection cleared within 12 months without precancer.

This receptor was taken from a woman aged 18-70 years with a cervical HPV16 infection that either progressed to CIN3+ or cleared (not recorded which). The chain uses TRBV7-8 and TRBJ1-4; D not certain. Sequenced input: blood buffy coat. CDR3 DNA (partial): TGTGCCAGCAGCCCTGAGCGGACTAATGAAAAA. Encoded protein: CASSPERTNEK. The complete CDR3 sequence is CASSPERTNEKLFF.